One TCR beta chain is described in this entry. The antigen remains undetermined. The V gene's germline CDR1 is SEHNR and CDR2 FQNEAQ (reference sequence). With V trimmed by 5 bases and J by 8 bases, 5 bases remained unmatched. The CDR3 has 15 residues. Indicated time point: late sampling 161 to 241 days after vaccination in a few convalescent patients. Treatment noted: roughly ten-day PBMC culture with coronavirus spike peptide pools or control peptides (ViraFEST assay). This entry is derived from a study of vaccination and CD4 T cells after COVID-19. As for the study in general: Either a CEFX pool, an HIV-1 Nef pool, or no peptide was added to control cultures.

Scientists ran DNA taken from cultured CD4+ T cells through the Oncomine TCR Beta short-read assay for sequencing. One entry per CDR3 protein, called by TCRdb with MiXCR from the PCR reads. This sample has 20,000 to 25,000 distinct CDR3 sequences; 32% occur once, and the top ten carry around 10%. This clonotype was obtained from a human donor who had recovered from COVID-19. Sequenced here: CD4+ T cells from blood, cultured in vitro, sampled about 7 months after SARS-CoV-2 vaccination. The rearrangement joins TRBV7-9 to TRBJ2-1; 14 bases map to TRBD2. The CDR3 DNA reads TGTGCCAGCAGCCCCGGACTAGCGGGAGGCCATGAGCAGTTCTTC. Protein sequence: CASSPGLAGGHEQFF.